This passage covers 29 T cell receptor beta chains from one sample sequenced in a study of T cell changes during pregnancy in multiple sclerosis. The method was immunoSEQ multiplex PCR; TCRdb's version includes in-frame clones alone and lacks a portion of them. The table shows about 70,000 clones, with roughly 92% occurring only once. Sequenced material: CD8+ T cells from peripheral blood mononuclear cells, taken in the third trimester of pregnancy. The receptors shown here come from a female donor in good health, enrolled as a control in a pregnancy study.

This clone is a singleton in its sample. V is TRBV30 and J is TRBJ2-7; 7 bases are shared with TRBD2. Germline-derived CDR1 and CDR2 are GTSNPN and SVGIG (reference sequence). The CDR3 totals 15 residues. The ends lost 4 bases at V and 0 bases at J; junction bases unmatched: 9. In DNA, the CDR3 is TGTGCCTGGACGGCGCTAGCGGTGAGCTCCTACGAGCAGTACTTC. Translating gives CAWTALAVSSYEQYF.

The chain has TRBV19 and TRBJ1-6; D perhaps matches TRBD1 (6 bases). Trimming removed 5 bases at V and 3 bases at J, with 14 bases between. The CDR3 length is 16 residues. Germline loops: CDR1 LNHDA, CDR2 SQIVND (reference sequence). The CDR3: CASSEDSSVYNSPLHF. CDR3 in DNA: TGTGCCAGTAGTGAGGACAGCAGCGTCTATAATTCACCCCTCCACTTT. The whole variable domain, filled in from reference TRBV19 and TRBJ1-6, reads DGGITQSPKYLFRKEGQNVTLSCEQNLNHDAMYWYRQDPGQGLRLIYYSQIVNDFQKGDIAEGYSVSREKKESFPLTVTSAQKNPTAFYLCASSEDSSVYNSPLHFGNGTRLTVT.

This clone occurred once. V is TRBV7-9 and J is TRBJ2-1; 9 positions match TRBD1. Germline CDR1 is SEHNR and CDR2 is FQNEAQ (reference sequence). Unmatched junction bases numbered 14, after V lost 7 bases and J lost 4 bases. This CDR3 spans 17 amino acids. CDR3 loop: CASTPPPGQGAYNEQFF. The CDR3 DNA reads TGTGCCAGCACCCCTCCGCCGGGACAGGGTGCATACAATGAGCAGTTCTTC. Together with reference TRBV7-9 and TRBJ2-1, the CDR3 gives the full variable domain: DTGVSQNPRHKITKRGQNVTFRCDPISEHNRLYWYRQTLGQGPEFLTYFQNEAQLEKSRLLSDRFSAERPKGSFSTLEIQRTEQGDSAMYLCASTPPPGQGAYNEQFFGPGTRLTVL.

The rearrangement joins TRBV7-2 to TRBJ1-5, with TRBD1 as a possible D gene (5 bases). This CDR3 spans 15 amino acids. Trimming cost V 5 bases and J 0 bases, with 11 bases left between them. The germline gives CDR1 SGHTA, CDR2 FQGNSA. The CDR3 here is CASSLSGYSNQPQHF. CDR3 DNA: TGTGCCAGCAGCCTCTCAGGGTATAGCAATCAGCCCCAGCATTTT.

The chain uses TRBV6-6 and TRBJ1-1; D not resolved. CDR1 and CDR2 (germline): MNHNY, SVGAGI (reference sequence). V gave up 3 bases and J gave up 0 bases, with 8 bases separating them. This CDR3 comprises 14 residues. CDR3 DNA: TGTGCCAGCAGTTATGTCCTAATGAACACTGAAGCTTTCTTT. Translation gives CASSYVLMNTEAFF.

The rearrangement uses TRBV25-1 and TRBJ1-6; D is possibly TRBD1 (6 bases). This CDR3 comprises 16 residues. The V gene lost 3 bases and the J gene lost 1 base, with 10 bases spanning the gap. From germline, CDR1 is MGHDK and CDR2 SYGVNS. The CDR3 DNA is TGTGCCAGCAGTGATCAGGGGCAATCCTATAATTCACCCCTCCACTTT. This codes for CASSDQGQSYNSPLHF.

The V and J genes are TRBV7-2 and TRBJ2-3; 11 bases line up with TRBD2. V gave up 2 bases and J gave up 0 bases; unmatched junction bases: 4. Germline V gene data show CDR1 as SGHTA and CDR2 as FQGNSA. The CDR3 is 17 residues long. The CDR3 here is CASSLLLAGASTDTQYF. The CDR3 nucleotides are TGTGCCAGCAGCTTATTACTAGCGGGGGCGAGCACAGATACGCAGTATTTT.

The CDR3 DNA reads TGTGCCAGCGGGACACCAAACACCGGGGAGCTGTTTTTT. Translated, it gives CASGTPNTGELFF. This rearrangement joins TRBV25-1 to TRBJ2-2; D might be TRBD1 (6 bases). Germline-derived CDR1 and CDR2 are MGHDK and SYGVNS. V was pared by 8 bases and J by 2 bases, with 9 bases between. The CDR3 has 13 residues. The whole variable domain, remainder taken from reference TRBV25-1 and TRBJ2-2, is EADIYQTPRYLVIGTGKKITLECSQTMGHDKMYWYQQDPGMELHLIHYSYGVNSTEKGDLSSESTVSRIRTEHFPLTLESARPSHTSQYLCASGTPNTGELFFGEGSRLTVL.

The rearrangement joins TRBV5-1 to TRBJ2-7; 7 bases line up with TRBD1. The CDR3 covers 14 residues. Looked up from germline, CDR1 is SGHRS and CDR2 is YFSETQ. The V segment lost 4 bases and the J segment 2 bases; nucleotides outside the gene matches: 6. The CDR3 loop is CASSPRQGPYEQYF. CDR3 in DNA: TGCGCCAGCAGCCCCAGACAGGGCCCCTACGAGCAGTACTTC.

CDR3 DNA: TGTGCCAGCAGCGTAGATCCAGGGGACAACACCGGGGAGCTGTTTTTT. Its protein is CASSVDPGDNTGELFF. The V call is TRBV7-8, the J call TRBJ2-2; TRBD1 might be the D (6 bases). The V end was cut by 5 bases, the J end by 2 bases, with 15 bases between. This CDR3 region has 16 residues. In germline, CDR1 is SGHVS, CDR2 FQNEAQ.

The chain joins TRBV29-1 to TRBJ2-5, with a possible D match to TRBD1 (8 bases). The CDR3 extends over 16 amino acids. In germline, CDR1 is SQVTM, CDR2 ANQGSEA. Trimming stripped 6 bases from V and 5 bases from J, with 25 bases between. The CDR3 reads CSVDGGLGTGWETQYF. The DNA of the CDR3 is TGCAGCGTAGACGGGGGGCTTGGGACAGGTTGGGAGACCCAGTACTTC.

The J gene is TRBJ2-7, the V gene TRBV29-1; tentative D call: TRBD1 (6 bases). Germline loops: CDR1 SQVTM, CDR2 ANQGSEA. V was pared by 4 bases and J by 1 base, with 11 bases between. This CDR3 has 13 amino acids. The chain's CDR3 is CSVGTAVSYEQYF. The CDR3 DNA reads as TGCAGCGTTGGGACAGCCGTTTCCTACGAGCAGTACTTC.

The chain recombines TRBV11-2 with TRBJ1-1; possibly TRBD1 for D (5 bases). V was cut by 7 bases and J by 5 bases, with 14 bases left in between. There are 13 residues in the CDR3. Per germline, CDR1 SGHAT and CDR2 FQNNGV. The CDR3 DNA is TGTGCCAGCATGACAGACATGGGGACTGAAGCTTTCTTT. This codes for CASMTDMGTEAFF.

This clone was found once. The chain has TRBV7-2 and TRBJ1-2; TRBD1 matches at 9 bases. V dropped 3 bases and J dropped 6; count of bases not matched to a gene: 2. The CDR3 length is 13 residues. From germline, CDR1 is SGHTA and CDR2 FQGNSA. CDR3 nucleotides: TGTGCCAGCAGCTTTGGGACAGGGCATGGCTACACCTTC. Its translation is CASSFGTGHGYTF.

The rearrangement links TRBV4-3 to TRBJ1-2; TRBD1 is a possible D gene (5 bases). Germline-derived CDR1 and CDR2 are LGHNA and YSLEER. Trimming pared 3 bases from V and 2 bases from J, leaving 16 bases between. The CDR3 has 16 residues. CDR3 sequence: CASSQYPDRRNYGYTF. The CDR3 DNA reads TGCGCCAGCAGCCAGTACCCCGACAGACGAAACTATGGCTACACCTTC.

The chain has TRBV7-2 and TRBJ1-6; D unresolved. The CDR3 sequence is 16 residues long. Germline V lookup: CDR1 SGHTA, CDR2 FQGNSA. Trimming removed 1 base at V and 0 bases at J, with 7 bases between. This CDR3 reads CASSLGADSYNSPLHF. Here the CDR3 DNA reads TGTGCCAGCAGCTTAGGCGCCGACTCCTATAATTCACCCCTCCACTTT.

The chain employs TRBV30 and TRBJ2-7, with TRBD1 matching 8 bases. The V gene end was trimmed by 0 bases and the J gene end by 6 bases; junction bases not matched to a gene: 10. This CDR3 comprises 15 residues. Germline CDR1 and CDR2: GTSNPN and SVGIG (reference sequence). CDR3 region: CAWSVQTGDKREQYF. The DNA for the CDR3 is TGTGCCTGGAGTGTTCAGACAGGGGATAAACGCGAGCAGTACTTC.

The chain's CDR3 is CASSLEGAGQPQHF. DNA for the CDR3: TGTGCCAGCAGCTTGGAGGGGGCAGGGCAGCCCCAGCATTTT. The chain is built from TRBV5-8 and TRBJ1-5, with 7 bases lining up with TRBD1. The length of the CDR3 is 14 residues. Trimming removed 0 bases from V and 7 bases from J; junction bases left unmatched: 4. Germline V gene data show CDR1 as SGHTS and CDR2 as YDEGEE.

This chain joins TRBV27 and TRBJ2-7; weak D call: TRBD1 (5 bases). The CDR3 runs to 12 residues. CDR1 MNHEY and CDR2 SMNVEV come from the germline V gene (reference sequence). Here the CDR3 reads CATSDSTYEQYF. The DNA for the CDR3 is TGTGCAACGAGTGACAGCACCTACGAGCAGTACTTC.

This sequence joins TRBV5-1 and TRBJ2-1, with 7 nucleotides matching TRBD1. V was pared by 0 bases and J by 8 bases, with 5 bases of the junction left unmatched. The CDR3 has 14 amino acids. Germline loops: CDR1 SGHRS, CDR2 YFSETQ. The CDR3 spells CASSLVRGQDEQFF. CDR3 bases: TGCGCCAGCAGCTTGGTTAGGGGGCAGGATGAGCAGTTCTTC.

CDR3 sequence reads: CASSLVGARTGELFF. The CDR3 nucleotides read TGTGCCAGCAGTTTAGTAGGGGCCCGCACCGGGGAGCTGTTTTTT. This chain joins TRBV27 and TRBJ2-2; weak D call: TRBD1 (5 bases). The V end was cut by 2 bases, the J end by 4 bases, with 11 bases between. This CDR3 contains 15 residues. The germline CDR1 and CDR2 sequences are MNHEY and SMNVEV (reference sequence).

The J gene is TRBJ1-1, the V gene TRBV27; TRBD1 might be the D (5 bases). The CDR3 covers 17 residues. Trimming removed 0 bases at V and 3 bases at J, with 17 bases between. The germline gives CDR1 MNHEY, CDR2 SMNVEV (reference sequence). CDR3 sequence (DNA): TGTGCCAGCAGTTTATCGTTCATACCCGGGGGTTACACTGAAGCTTTCTTT. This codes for CASSLSFIPGGYTEAFF.

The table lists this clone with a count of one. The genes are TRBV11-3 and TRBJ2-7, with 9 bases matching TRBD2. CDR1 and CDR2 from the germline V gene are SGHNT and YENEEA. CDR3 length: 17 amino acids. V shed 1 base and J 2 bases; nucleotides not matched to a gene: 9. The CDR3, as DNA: TGTGCCAGCAGCTTAGCCGTTAGCGGGGGCCTGCCCTACGAGCAGTACTTC. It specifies CASSLAVSGGLPYEQYF.

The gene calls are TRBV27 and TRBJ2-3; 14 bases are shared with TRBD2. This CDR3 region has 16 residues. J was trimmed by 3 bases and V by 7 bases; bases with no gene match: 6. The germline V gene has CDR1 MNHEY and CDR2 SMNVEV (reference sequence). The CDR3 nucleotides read TGTGCCAGCACCGGACTAGCGGGGGGCCCAACAGATACGCAGTATTTT. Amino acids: CASTGLAGGPTDTQYF.

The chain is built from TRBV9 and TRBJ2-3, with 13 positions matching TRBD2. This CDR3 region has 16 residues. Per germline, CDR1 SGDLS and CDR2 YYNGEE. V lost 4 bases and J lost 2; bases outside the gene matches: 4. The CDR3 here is CASSPGLAGITDTQYF. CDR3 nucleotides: TGTGCCAGCAGCCCGGGACTAGCGGGGATCACAGATACGCAGTATTTT.

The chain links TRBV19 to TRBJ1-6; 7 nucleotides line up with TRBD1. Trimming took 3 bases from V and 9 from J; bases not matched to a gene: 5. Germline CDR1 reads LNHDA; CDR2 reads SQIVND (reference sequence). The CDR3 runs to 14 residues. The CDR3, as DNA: TGTGCCAGTAGTATTCGGGACAGAGGTTCACCCCTCCACTTT. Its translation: CASSIRDRGSPLHF.

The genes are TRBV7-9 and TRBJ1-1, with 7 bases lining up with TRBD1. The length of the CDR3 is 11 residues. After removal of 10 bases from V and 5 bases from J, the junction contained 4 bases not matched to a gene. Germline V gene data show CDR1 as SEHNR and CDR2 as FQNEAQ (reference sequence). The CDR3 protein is CAIPGGTEAFF. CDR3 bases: TGTGCCATCCCAGGGGGGACTGAAGCTTTCTTT.

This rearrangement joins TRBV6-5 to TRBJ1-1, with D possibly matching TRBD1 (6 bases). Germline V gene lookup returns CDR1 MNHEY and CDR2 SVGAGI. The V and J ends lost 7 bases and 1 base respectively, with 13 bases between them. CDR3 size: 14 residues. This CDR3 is CASTRTGSNTEAFF. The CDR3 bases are TGTGCCAGCACCCGAACAGGGTCGAACACTGAAGCTTTCTTT.

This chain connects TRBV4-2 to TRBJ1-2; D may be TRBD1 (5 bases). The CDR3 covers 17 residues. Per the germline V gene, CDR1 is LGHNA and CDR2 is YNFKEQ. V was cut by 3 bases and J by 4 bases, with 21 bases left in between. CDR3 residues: CASSHPLPRTTGYGYTF. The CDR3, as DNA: TGTGCCAGCAGCCACCCCCTCCCCCGGACAACCGGCTATGGCTACACCTTC.